This TCR beta chain emerged from a study of blood T cell repertoires in COVID-19. On the study more broadly: COVID-19 samples from acute and convalescent phases originated in the United States, Italy and Spain. The analysed material was cDNA or gDNA that came from T cells, B-cell-depleted T cells, or PBMCs.

Followed over time, Seattle patients had been enrolled while infection was active. This CDR3 contains 15 residues. V shed 4 bases and J shed 4 bases, with 17 bases lying between them. Germline V gene sequence: CDR1 SGDLS, CDR2 YYNGEE. Original processing notes: Cell counts per sample came from amplifying reference gene primers. Assay used: immunoSEQ multiplex PCR; TCRdb lists only in-frame clones, some missing. From that table come the V and J calls and clone size; the DNA was used to work out D and trimming. The sample lists roughly 150,000 clones; around 85% were seen once. The chain is built from TRBV9 and TRBJ2-5; D is undetermined. This TCR derives from an elderly woman with COVID-19, enrolled during active disease. Specimen: peripheral blood. The CDR3 DNA sequence: TGTGCCAGCAGCCTCCTCAGCCTAGGTGGAGAGACCCAGTACTTC. It translates to CASSLLSLGGETQYF.